The rows below give T cell receptor beta chains drawn from one sample of a study of CD8+CD57+ T cells in acquired aplastic anemia. TCRdb re-called the reads with MiXCR, one entry per CDR3 protein. The sample contains 250,000 to 350,000 distinct CDR3 sequences, 50% to 70% of which appear only once. Sequenced input: sorted CD4+, CD8+, or CD8+CD57+ T cells (not recorded which) from PBMCs. The receptor set was obtained from a human donor with severe aplastic anemia or a healthy control (not recorded which). Each CDR3 is given without its conserved first and last residue. The order of the fields is V gene, D gene, CDR3 protein. D genes are given only for firm matches.

TRBV6-5 | . | ASSGIEGANYGYT
TRBV7-2 | . | ASSVTYEQY
TRBV10-1 | . | ASSNRVGEQY
TRBV6-5 | . | ASSYSQEAYGYT
TRBV12-5 | TRBD2 | ASGFGGGSETQY
TRBV2 | . | ASRGIAYSNQPEH
TRBV10-3 | . | AISVPGNTEAF
TRBV5-1 | TRBD1 | ASEEGAGDTQF
TRBV5-8 | TRBD1 | ASNSGQVHTGELF
TRBV29-1 | TRBD1 | SVGQGTSEQY
TRBV20-1 | TRBD2 | SAPYRRLAGEGGELF